The clone carrying this T cell receptor beta chain was seen only a few times. Its antigen remains unknown. The germline gives CDR1 SGHRS, CDR2 YFSETQ. V was clipped by 3 bases and J by 5 bases, with 11 bases between them. This CDR3 spans 14 amino acids. This entry comes from a study of cytomegalovirus exposure and HLA in healthy donors. Overall study results and limits: Available immune exposure information was restricted to CMV serostatus only.

In the PCR, 60 Vbeta and 13 Jbeta primers were used. As handled by the study authors: In a later analysis, some 11 million of 75 million to 85 million unique beta chains occurred in at least two donors. This table comes from immunoSEQ multiplex PCR, and its TCRdb copy is limited to in-frame clones, with some not included. V, J and clone size were drawn from that table, and D and trimming were deduced from the DNA. The table records around 86,000 clones, 7.6% of them present only once. The chain employs TRBV5-1 and TRBJ1-4, with D possibly matching TRBD1 (5 bases). This receptor was identified in a man in his fifties or sixties in good health and CMV-seronegative. The material sequenced was PBMCs. The CDR3 reads CASSWRGDNEKLFF. The CDR3 region has the DNA TGCGCCAGCAGCTGGAGGGGAGACAATGAAAAACTGTTTTTT. The full variable domain, with the rest looked up from reference TRBV5-1 and TRBJ1-4, is KAGVTQTPRYLIKTRGQQVTLSCSPISGHRSVSWYQQTPGQGLQFLFEYFSETQRNKGNFPGRFSGRQFSNSRSEMNVSTLELGDSALYLCASSWRGDNEKLFFGSGTQLSVL.